This TCR beta chain was identified in a study of T cell repertoires in cytomegalovirus infection. Regarding the study as a whole: CMV-specific TCR beta clonotypes restricted by HLA-C were the ones dominating the ex vivo response. Public TCR beta family frequency separated CMV-and-HLA carriers, including in an independent cohort.

Via MiXCR, TCRdb re-called the reads, giving one row per CDR3 protein. The table shows roughly 760,000 distinct CDR3 sequences, with 35% occurring only once. Remarks on this clonotype: Its antigen is unknown.

This CDR3 comprises 15 residues. The V gene lost 5 bases and the J gene lost 1 base, with 14 bases spanning the gap. Germline V lookup: CDR1 MDHEN, CDR2 SYDVKM. This chain links TRBV28 with TRBJ1-1; weak D call: TRBD1 (6 bases). This clonotype was obtained from a human donor in good health (CMV status not recorded). Some clones in this sample may be carry-over from other donors' samples. The sequencing sample was made of PBMCs. CDR3 sequence reads: CASSTTGLKNTEAFF. Here the CDR3 DNA reads TGTGCCAGCAGTACGACAGGTCTGAAGAACACTGAAGCTTTCTTT.